This T cell receptor (beta chain) was sequenced in a study of glioma-infiltrating T cells after dendritic cell vaccination. PBMC were collected before vaccination, two weeks after the third vaccination, and at progression. The length of the CDR3 is 13 residues. V lost 6 bases to trimming and J lost 11 bases, with 19 bases between them. Germline assignment: CDR1 MNHNS and CDR2 SASEGT. Amplification used 60 V beta primers and 13 J beta primers. Clones were read by immunoSEQ multiplex PCR, and TCRdb kept only the in-frame ones, dropping some. The sample contains around 62,000 clones, 75% to 90% of which appear only once.

The sequence came from a human donor with glioblastoma. This specimen consisted of blood, obtained before dendritic cell vaccination. The rearrangement uses TRBV6-1 and TRBJ1-1; D not resolved. The CDR3 here is CASSIESRVNAFF. CDR3 DNA: TGTGCCAGCAGCATCGAATCGAGAGTGAACGCTTTCTTT.